These 24 T cell receptor beta chains came from one sample sequenced in a study of Graves' ophthalmopathy and Graves' hyperthyroidism. RNA transcripts were the template, and TCR beta CDR3 regions were amplified from them. The first round was an RT-PCR with HTBI primers, and the second round was a multiplex PCR. MiXCR, applied by TCRdb to the multiplex PCR reads, yields one record per CDR3 protein. This sample has 200,000 to 250,000 distinct CDR3 sequences, with roughly a fifth found just once. The specimen sequenced was peripheral blood. The receptors originated from a woman in her forties or fifties with Graves' ophthalmopathy.

At least ten counts were recorded for this clonotype. The rearrangement joins TRBV10-3 to TRBJ2-5; TRBD2 might be the D (6 bases). V shed 3 bases and J shed 4 bases, with 15 bases lying between them. CDR1 ENHRY and CDR2 SYGVKD come from the germline V gene. The CDR3 contains 15 residues. The CDR3 region has the DNA TGTGCCATCAGTGATGCGGGGTATTATGGAGAGACCCAGTACTTC. Residues: CAISDAGYYGETQYF.

Many counts were recorded for this clonotype. The genes are TRBV7-3 and TRBJ2-2; D remains unclear. V shed 1 base and J shed 3 bases, with 15 bases lying between them. This CDR3 contains 17 residues. Per the germline V gene, CDR1 is SGHTA and CDR2 is FQGTGA. Here the CDR3 reads CASSLRLDSKDTGELFF. In nucleotides, the CDR3 is TGTGCCAGCAGCTTAAGGCTAGACTCAAAGGACACCGGGGAGCTGTTTTTT. The variable domain in full, with the rest retrieved from reference TRBV7-3 and TRBJ2-2, is GAGVSQTPSNKVTEKGKYVELRCDPISGHTALYWYRQSLGQGPEFLIYFQGTGAADDSGLPNDRFFAVRPEGSVSTLKIQRTERGDSAVYLCASSLRLDSKDTGELFFGEGSRLTVL.

This clonotype was detected many times. V usage is TRBV29-1 and J usage is TRBJ2-7; D ambiguous. Trimming shortened V by 4 bases and J by 5 bases, and 15 bases separated the two germline ends. CDR1 and CDR2 from the germline V gene are SQVTM and ANQGSEA. The CDR3 contains 13 residues. CDR3 residues: CSVVSGLRNEQYF. The CDR3 region has the DNA TGCAGCGTTGTGTCCGGGTTAAGGAACGAGCAGTACTTC.

This clonotype was counted at least ten times. V is TRBV7-2 and J is TRBJ1-3; 8 bases are a match to TRBD1. Trimming took 5 bases from V and 2 from J; bases not matched to a gene: 2. CDR1 and CDR2 from the germline V gene are SGHTA and FQGNSA. The CDR3 contains 14 residues. The CDR3 is CASSTGGTGNTIYF. CDR3 coding DNA: TGTGCCAGCAGCACAGGGGGTACTGGAAACACCATATATTTT.

This clonotype was seen ten or more times. The chain is built from TRBV7-3 and TRBJ2-5, with D possibly being TRBD2 (6 bases). There are 15 residues in the CDR3. V was shortened by 4 bases and J by 3 bases, with 15 bases between the two germline ends. The germline V gene encodes CDR1 SGHTA and CDR2 FQGTGA. The DNA of the CDR3 is TGTGCCAGCAGCTCGTCCGGGACTCTCGAAGAGACCCAGTACTTC. Amino acids: CASSSSGTLEETQYF. The full variable domain, in which reference TRBV7-3 and TRBJ2-5 provide the parts outside the CDR3, is GAGVSQTPSNKVTEKGKYVELRCDPISGHTALYWYRQSLGQGPEFLIYFQGTGAADDSGLPNDRFFAVRPEGSVSTLKIQRTERGDSAVYLCASSSSGTLEETQYFGPGTRLLVL.

This chain connects TRBV19 to TRBJ1-5; TRBD1 might be the D (5 bases). This CDR3 is 14 amino acids long. Looked up from germline, CDR1 is LNHDA and CDR2 is SQIVND (reference sequence). Trimming shortened V by 7 bases and J by 6 bases, and 16 bases separated the two germline ends. CDR3 sequence: CASNARDPGQPQHF. In DNA form, the CDR3 reads TGTGCCAGTAACGCCAGGGATCCGGGTCAGCCCCAGCATTTT.

This clonotype was seen repeatedly, ten times or more. The chain is built from TRBV20-1 and TRBJ2-5; 11 bases match TRBD1. The V segment lost 3 bases and the J segment 5 bases; nucleotides outside the gene matches: 11. The CDR3 is made up of 16 amino acids. Germline assignment: CDR1 DFQATT and CDR2 SNEGSKA (reference sequence). The CDR3 reads CSASPSGQGGLETQYF. CDR3 sequence (DNA): TGCAGTGCTAGCCCCTCGGGACAGGGGGGGTTGGAGACCCAGTACTTC.

In this sample, this clonotype turned up many times. This chain uses TRBV6-4 with TRBJ1-2; D is undetermined. In germline, CDR1 is MRHNA, CDR2 SNTAGT. This CDR3 has 17 residues. The ends were cut back, 5 bases at V and 8 bases at J, with 27 bases in the middle. DNA for the CDR3: TGTGCCAGCAGTATTTCCGCTCCGGCCGTTGTGGTCTTCGGCTACACCTTC. Translating it yields CASSISAPAVVVFGYTF.

This clonotype was observed many times. J is TRBJ2-7 and V is TRBV19; 7 bases match TRBD2. With 5 bases clipped from V and 4 bases from J, the junction kept 8 bases outside the gene matches. This CDR3 spans 14 amino acids. The germline CDR1 and CDR2 sequences are LNHDA and SQIVND (reference sequence). The CDR3 nucleotides are TGTGCCAGTAGTGGGAGGGGACTACCATACGAGCAGTACTTC. Translation: CASSGRGLPYEQYF.

This clonotype was observed at least ten times. This sequence joins TRBV5-1 and TRBJ2-7; D is unclear. This CDR3 has 15 amino acids. Trimming removed 3 bases at V and 0 bases at J, with 13 bases between. Per germline, CDR1 SGHRS and CDR2 YFSETQ. The CDR3 nucleotides are TGCGCCAGCAGCTGGGTGACCCAGAGCTCCTACGAGCAGTACTTC. Translated, it gives CASSWVTQSSYEQYF.

This clonotype was seen only a few times. V gene TRBV28 combines with J gene TRBJ1-1; the D gene is possibly TRBD1 (6 bases). This CDR3 has 13 amino acids. The ends were cut back, 4 bases at V and 3 bases at J, with 9 bases in the middle. In germline, CDR1 is MDHEN, CDR2 SYDVKM. CDR3 amino acids: CASSSTGYTEAFF. CDR3 nucleotide sequence: TGTGCCAGCAGTTCGACAGGATACACTGAAGCTTTCTTT.

CDR3 sequence reads: CASSYRDASPYEQYF. The CDR3 nucleotides are TGTGCCAGCAGTTACCGGGACGCCTCACCCTACGAGCAGTACTTC. The chain uses TRBV28 and TRBJ2-7; the D gene could be TRBD1 or TRBD2 (5 bases each). This CDR3 region has 15 residues. V gave up 4 bases and J gave up 2 bases, with 15 bases separating them. Germline CDR1 and CDR2: MDHEN and SYDVKM. Full variable domain (missing parts from reference TRBV28 and TRBJ2-7): DVKVTQSSRYLVKRTGEKVFLECVQDMDHENMFWYRQDPGLGLRLIYFSYDVKMKEKGDIPEGYSVSREKKERFSLILESASTNQTSMYLCASSYRDASPYEQYFGPGTRLTVT.

In this sample, this clonotype turned up many times. The chain employs TRBV15 and TRBJ1-2; the match to TRBD1 covers 10 bases. There are 14 residues in the CDR3. V lost 3 bases, J lost 8 bases, and 6 bases stayed unmatched. Germline V gene lookup returns CDR1 LNHNV and CDR2 YYDKDF (reference sequence). CDR3 nucleotides: TGTGCCACCAGCAGGGACAGGGGGTACGACGGCTACACCTTC. This translates into CATSRDRGYDGYTF.

The chain employs TRBV6-5 and TRBJ2-7, with D possibly matching TRBD1 (6 bases). This CDR3 has 16 residues. With 0 bases removed from V and 0 bases from J, the gap between germline ends came to 12 bases. The germline V gene has CDR1 MNHEY and CDR2 SVGAGI. The CDR3 DNA reads TGTGCCAGCAGTTACTCCGAGACAGGAAACTCCTACGAGCAGTACTTC. Protein: CASSYSETGNSYEQYF.

This clonotype was detected a few times. The CDR3 is CASSEVSGARETQYF. Here the CDR3 DNA reads TGTGCCAGCAGTGAAGTTAGCGGGGCCCGAGAGACCCAGTACTTC. The rearrangement joins TRBV6-1 to TRBJ2-5; TRBD2 agrees at 8 bases. Unmatched junction bases numbered 5, after V lost 1 base and J lost 4 bases. Germline V lookup: CDR1 MNHNS, CDR2 SASEGT. CDR3 length: 15 residues.

This clonotype was found many times. The V and J genes are TRBV2 and TRBJ1-5; maybe TRBD1 (5 bases). Germline assignment: CDR1 SNHLY and CDR2 FYNNEI. V was cut by 8 bases and J by 4 bases, with 15 bases left in between. CDR3 length: 14 residues. Written as DNA, the CDR3 is TGTGCCAGCCGAACTGGGGCAGTTAATCAGCCCCAGCATTTT. As protein: CASRTGAVNQPQHF.

The rearrangement uses TRBV24-1 and TRBJ2-7; tentative D call: TRBD1 (5 bases). This CDR3 is 16 amino acids long. The V and J ends lost 4 bases and 6 bases respectively, with 21 bases between them. Germline values: CDR1 KGHDR, CDR2 SFDVKD. The DNA of the CDR3 is TGTGCCACCAGTGACAGGGCCCACGGCTCCCCCGGCGAGCAGTACTTC. This encodes CATSDRAHGSPGEQYF.

At least ten counts were recorded for this clonotype. The V call is TRBV20-1, the J call TRBJ1-5; D is uncertain. The CDR3 has 16 amino acids. Trimming removed 0 bases at V and 7 bases at J, with 19 bases between. Germline-derived CDR1 and CDR2 are DFQATT and SNEGSKA (reference sequence). The DNA for the CDR3 is TGCAGTGCTAGAGATACCCGTTTCATAAAGGGACAGCCCCAGCATTTT. Translated, it gives CSARDTRFIKGQPQHF.

There are many counts of this clonotype. The CDR3 DNA reads TGTGCCTGGAGCGTTGACAGGGGACGTCAGCCCCAGCATTTT. It codes for CAWSVDRGRQPQHF. V is TRBV30 and J is TRBJ1-5; 8 bases align to TRBD1. The CDR3 extends over 14 amino acids. Looked up from germline, CDR1 is GTSNPN and CDR2 is SVGIG (reference sequence). V shed 3 bases, J shed 6 bases, and the junction held 7 bases outside the gene matches.

This clonotype was detected a few times. V usage is TRBV19 and J usage is TRBJ2-2; 9 bases agree with TRBD2. Trimming at V came to 3 bases and at J to 5 bases, leaving 7 bases not matched to a gene. Per the germline V gene, CDR1 is LNHDA and CDR2 is SQIVND (reference sequence). The CDR3 has 16 amino acids. Here the CDR3 DNA reads TGTGCCAGTAGTATTAGGTTAGCGGGAGATACCGGGGAGCTGTTTTTT. It specifies CASSIRLAGDTGELFF. Supplemented by reference TRBV19 and TRBJ2-2, the full variable domain reads DGGITQSPKYLFRKEGQNVTLSCEQNLNHDAMYWYRQDPGQGLRLIYYSQIVNDFQKGDIAEGYSVSREKKESFPLTVTSAQKNPTAFYLCASSIRLAGDTGELFFGEGSRLTVL.

This clonotype was counted a few times. CDR3 DNA sequence: TGTGCCAGCAGGCCGGGACAGGGAAATGCCGAGCAGTACTTC. Its protein is CASRPGQGNAEQYF. This chain uses TRBV2 with TRBJ2-7; TRBD1 matches at 9 bases. Germline assignment: CDR1 SNHLY and CDR2 FYNNEI. The CDR3 sequence is 14 residues long. The V and J ends lost 6 bases and 6 bases, in that order; junction bases with no gene match: 9. Full variable domain (missing parts from reference TRBV2 and TRBJ2-7): EPEVTQTPSHQVTQMGQEVILRCVPISNHLYFYWYRQILGQKVEFLVSFYNNEISEKSEIFDDQFSVERPDGSNFTLKIRSTKLEDSAMYFCASRPGQGNAEQYFGPGTRLTVT.

This clonotype has a count of ten or more. The chain has TRBV19 and TRBJ1-6, with 9 bases lining up with TRBD1. CDR1 is LNHDA and CDR2 is SQIVND in the germline V gene (reference sequence). The CDR3 contains 15 residues. The ends lost 6 bases at V and 11 bases at J; junction bases unmatched: 11. The CDR3 spells CASSPSGQGIPPLHF. The DNA for the CDR3 is TGTGCCAGTAGCCCCTCGGGACAGGGAATTCCACCCCTCCACTTT.

This clonotype was counted at least ten times. The chain joins TRBV6-1 to TRBJ1-5, with D possibly TRBD1 on 6 matching bases. This CDR3 is built from 15 residues. The V gene lost 2 bases and the J gene lost 5 bases, with 13 bases spanning the gap. The V gene's germline CDR1 is MNHNS and CDR2 SASEGT. The CDR3 loop reads CASSENRVVDQPQHF. The DNA for the CDR3 is TGTGCCAGCAGTGAAAACAGGGTGGTCGATCAGCCCCAGCATTTT.

The table lists this clonotype with many counts. This chain joins TRBV6-1 and TRBJ2-4; D remains unclear. V lost 6 bases to trimming and J lost 5 bases, with 5 bases between them. The germline V gene encodes CDR1 MNHNS and CDR2 SASEGT. The CDR3 totals 11 residues. The CDR3 loop reads CASSTQNIQYF. The DNA of the CDR3 is TGTGCCAGCAGCACCCAAAACATTCAGTACTTC.